This T cell receptor (beta chain) was recovered during a study of shared clonotypes between healthy human individuals (dated by TCRdb to 2019 to 2021). Some background on the complete study: The cohort comprised two women and a few men aged 18 to 49 years. Per donor, three plates each were used for CD4 naive and CD4 memory, two for CD8 naive, and one for CD8 memory. To increase sequencing depth and limit assay-specific biases, different laboratories used diverse techniques to prepare libraries and sequence TCR repertoires. Each donor's leukapheresis produced roughly between roughly 0.85 and 9.5 billion PBMCs. To estimate repertoire size and how much clonotypes are shared between individuals, the study performed deep sequencing of blood TCR repertoires from 4 to 6 healthy adults. Findings and caveats that apply to the study as a whole: Clonotypes shared by all four sorted-subset donors showed higher generation probabilities than non-shared clonotypes. The genetic and exposure-history diversity represented was limited by the small number of donors. Sampling was limited to blood, and TCR repertoires in tissue likely differ from TCR repertoires in blood. Incomplete sequencing was indicated by rarefaction of sorted-subset datasets, despite the large sequencing depth. Larger estimated clonotype richness was generally found for naive subsets than for memory subsets. Pairwise subsampling indicated that sequencing depth was expected to affect the degree of clonotype sharing among donors. Sharing across a few donors was observed for approximately 5% of naive CD4, about 3.2% of naive CD8, about 2.3% of memory CD4, and around 0.42% of memory CD8 clonotypes.

V ends up 4 bases short and J 3 bases short, with an unmatched junction base count of 4. The CDR3 has 14 amino acids, counting the end cysteine and phenylalanine. The retained sequence is limited to the CDR3, 42 bases, with the frame set at the first base. The germline V gene specifies SGHTA as CDR1 and FQGNSA as CDR2. Concerning this clone itself: No cognate antigen has been identified for it. The record has no base qualities; no much larger clone is one base away.

The donors were healthy, HIV-negative adults with no recently reported acute infections or vaccinations. Every donor was a Caucasian adult living in Nashville, Tennessee, USA. CD8 memory samples consisted of magnetically selected CD45RO+ cells combined with CCR7-negative CD45RA+ effector memory (TemRA) cells. Blood was obtained by leukapheresis, after which PBMCs were separated by Ficoll-Histopaque density gradient centrifugation and cryopreserved in liquid nitrogen vapor phase. Analytical flow cytometry was used to check the purity and quantity of every magnetically sorted T cell population. Genomic DNA was isolated from each sorted fraction and quantified by UV absorbance on a Nanodrop 2000c. TCR CDR3 regions were amplified from genomic DNA by multiplex PCR using the deep immunoSEQ assay. For each cell subset, the extracted genomic DNA was distributed evenly across all wells of several immunoSEQ 96-well plates, and each plate served as one replicate. For sorted subsets, around 200 ng genomic DNA, equal to about 30,000 T cell genomes, was loaded into each replicate PCR. Purified libraries were quantified with a Qubit 3.0 fluorometer, sized on a Bioanalyzer 2100, and re-quantified with the KAPA Library Quantification kit. Every immunoSEQ 96-well plate was sequenced on a separate single-read 150-cycle Illumina NextSeq 550 flow cell. On the authors' methods: Because only junctional sequences without quality scores were contained in the immunoSEQ output, filtering matching that applied to full-length reads could not be performed. Sequences were annotated with PyIR, a Python wrapper for IgBLAST v1.9, and V/J genes and CDR3 were assigned using IMGT germline references. Reads were removed for weak V/J assignments (E-value above 1e-6), missing CDR3, stop codons, out-of-frame junctions, or ambiguous translated residues. V3J clonotypes were defined by identical inferred V gene, J gene, and CDR3 amino acid sequence. Percentage overlap between repertoires was calculated by dividing the number of shared unique clonotypes by the size of the smaller repertoire. Repertoire richness was assessed with RTK rarefaction, the Chao1 estimator, and Recon v2.1 estimates of unobserved clonotypes. Generation probabilities were computed with OLGA for all TCRbeta clonotypes obtained by the gDNA method from a few donors. Here the immuneACCESS table is served through TCRdb, limited to in-frame sequences with V and J called. Missing clones are a known gap in these copies; in checked studies unresolved V genes cover under half, and the rest lacks a known reason. The V and J calls and clone size come from that table; D and trimming were worked out from the DNA. The sample has tens of thousands of clones on record, 60% to 65% of them singletons. The ten largest clones capture around 52% of the sample.

The sequence links TRBV7-2 to TRBJ2-7, and 9 bases in between align with TRBD1. This TCR was sampled from a man aged 25-45 years in good health. The sample was memory CD8+ T cells sorted from blood. Sample cell subset or site, as interpreted from the label and publication: CD45RO+ cells pooled with CCR7-negative TemRA cells. Read as DNA, the sequence is TGTGCCAGCAGCTATAACAGGGGGCTCTACGAGCAGTACTTC. It specifies CASSYNRGLYEQYF.